This T cell receptor beta chain was observed in a study of blood T cell repertoires in COVID-19. For the study at large: Sample material is recorded as cDNA or gDNA derived from T cells, B-cell-depleted T cells, or PBMCs.

As originally analysed: Estimates of nucleated cell counts were drawn from the amplification of reference gene primers. TCRdb's copy holds only in-frame clones and misses some; the assay was immunoSEQ multiplex PCR. V, J and clone size reflect that table, while D and trimming were determined from the DNA. The sample has 140,000 to 150,000 clones; more than 75% are singletons. Germline-derived CDR1 and CDR2 are MDHEN and SYDVKM. The CDR3 extends over 16 amino acids. V was clipped by 5 bases and J by 0 bases, with 13 bases between them. What was sequenced was peripheral blood. J is TRBJ1-4 and V is TRBV28; perhaps TRBD1 as D (6 bases). This receptor was obtained from a woman between 45 and 65 years old with acute or convalescent COVID-19. CDR3 sequence (DNA): TGTGCCAGCAGTCCTCGGGGGGCGTCAACTAATGAAAAACTGTTTTTT. Translation: CASSPRGASTNEKLFF.